Given below is one T cell receptor beta chain in context. Its antigen is unidentified. These data come from a study of STAT5B mutations in CD4+ large granular lymphocyte leukemia. The V and J ends lost 1 base and 3 bases, in that order; junction bases with no gene match: 4. Looked up from germline, CDR1 is MNHEY and CDR2 is SVGAGI. CDR3 length: 15 residues. Original methodology: Lowest detectable productive clonotype frequency was 2.59 x 10-5. This table comes from immunoSEQ multiplex PCR, and its TCRdb copy is limited to in-frame clones, with some not included. The V and J calls and clone size are taken from that table; D and trimming were inferred from the DNA. The data show about 30,000 clones, more than 65% seen once. Study-wide results and limits: Patient CD4-sorted repertoires stayed more clonal than healthy ones after leukemic-clone removal. TRBV06-family usage was enriched in top patient clones (8/27) versus controls (2/35).

Specimen: CD4+ T cells from blood buffy coats. The chain combines TRBV6-5 with TRBJ2-7; TRBD1 matches 9 bases. The origin of this receptor is a human donor in good health. The CDR3 is CASSYLPGQGYEQYF. Written as DNA, the CDR3 is TGTGCCAGCAGTTACTTACCGGGACAGGGCTACGAGCAGTACTTC.